The 18 T cell receptor beta chains given below trace back to one sample, sequenced in a study of siplizumab effects on memory and regulatory T cells. Libraries were prepared by immunoSEQ multiplex PCR; TCRdb keeps only in-frame clonotypes and omits some of them. Here the sample spans about 110,000 clones, approximately 90% being singletons. Specimen: Tregs sorted from blood. Receptor source: a human donor in good health.

This chain joins TRBV5-4 and TRBJ1-2, with D tentatively TRBD1 (5 bases). The CDR3 has 13 amino acids. Germline loops: CDR1 SGHNT, CDR2 YYREEE (reference sequence). With 0 bases removed from V and 7 bases from J, the gap between germline ends came to 10 bases. The CDR3 reads CASSLDRTPGYTF. The CDR3 DNA reads TGTGCCAGCAGCTTGGACAGGACCCCTGGCTACACCTTC.

This clone was counted a few times. This chain joins TRBV7-9 and TRBJ1-5; perhaps TRBD1 as D (5 bases). This CDR3 has 15 amino acids. Germline CDR1 is SEHNR and CDR2 is FQNEAQ (reference sequence). V was clipped by 3 bases and J by 2 bases, with 11 bases between them. The CDR3 sequence is CASSFGGEGNQPQHF. The DNA for the CDR3 is TGTGCCAGCAGCTTTGGGGGAGAGGGCAATCAGCCCCAGCATTTT.

The chain is built from TRBV6-1 and TRBJ1-4; D call uncertain. Per germline, CDR1 MNHNS and CDR2 SASEGT. This CDR3 region has 11 residues. Trimming pared 5 bases from V and 7 bases from J, leaving 5 bases between. In DNA, the CDR3 is TGTGCCAGCAGTCTAGGTGAAAAACTGTTTTTT. It translates to CASSLGEKLFF.

The DNA of the CDR3 is TGTGCCAGCAGTTTGAGTAGGGCCCTTGGTAGCAATCAGCCCCAGCATTTT. Its translation: CASSLSRALGSNQPQHF. The chain employs TRBV27 and TRBJ1-5; no definite D call. The germline gives CDR1 MNHEY, CDR2 SMNVEV (reference sequence). Trimming pared 3 bases from V and 0 bases from J, leaving 15 bases between. The CDR3 consists of 17 residues.

In this sample, this clone turned up once. The chain carries TRBV6-5 and TRBJ2-5, with 10 bases matching TRBD1. The trim removed 1 base at V and 4 bases at J, leaving 3 bases unmatched. Germline CDR1 and CDR2: MNHEY and SVGAGI. The CDR3 extends over 15 amino acids. CDR3 protein: CASSYFGTGVETQYF. Here the CDR3 DNA reads TGTGCCAGCAGTTACTTTGGGACAGGGGTAGAGACCCAGTACTTC.

V and J are TRBV19 and TRBJ1-5; 7 bases fit TRBD1. V lost 4 bases, J lost 6 bases, and 9 bases stayed unmatched. The CDR3 length is 15 residues. CDR1 is LNHDA and CDR2 is SQIVND in the germline V gene (reference sequence). The CDR3 DNA reads TGTGCCAGTAGTACTCGACAGGGTGAGATTCAGCCCCAGCATTTT. Amino acid sequence: CASSTRQGEIQPQHF.

The gene calls are TRBV5-1 and TRBJ2-3, with a possible D match to TRBD1 (6 bases). Trimming shortened V by 1 base and J by 2 bases, and 11 bases separated the two germline ends. The V gene's germline CDR1 is SGHRS and CDR2 YFSETQ. The CDR3 runs to 15 residues. CDR3 loop: CASSLTGTHTDTQYF. The DNA of the CDR3 is TGCGCCAGCAGCTTGACAGGGACCCACACAGATACGCAGTATTTT. Based on the CDR3 plus reference TRBV5-1 and TRBJ2-3, the full variable domain is KAGVTQTPRYLIKTRGQQVTLSCSPISGHRSVSWYQQTPGQGLQFLFEYFSETQRNKGNFPGRFSGRQFSNSRSEMNVSTLELGDSALYLCASSLTGTHTDTQYFGPGTRLTVL.

The genes are TRBV7-2 and TRBJ2-1; TRBD2 matches at 12 bases. CDR1 SGHTA and CDR2 FQGNSA come from the germline V gene. Trimming removed 1 base from V and 8 bases from J; junction bases left unmatched: 6. The CDR3 sequence is 16 residues long. In DNA form, the CDR3 reads TGTGCCAGCAGCTTAGAGCTAGCGGGGGGGCCCTATGAGCAGTTCTTC. Translated: CASSLELAGGPYEQFF.

The chain links TRBV11-3 to TRBJ2-5, with 7 nucleotides matching TRBD2. The germline CDR1 and CDR2 sequences are SGHNT and YENEEA. The CDR3 spans 15 residues. V lost 1 base and J lost 2; bases outside the gene matches: 4. CDR3 nucleotide sequence: TGTGCCAGCAGCTTAGGACTAGCACCTCAAGAGACCCAGTACTTC. Protein: CASSLGLAPQETQYF.

The J gene is TRBJ1-5, the V gene TRBV4-1; D unclear. The V gene lost 4 bases and the J gene lost 3 bases, with 10 bases spanning the gap. The CDR3 loop spans 14 amino acids. CDR1 MGHRA and CDR2 YSYEKL come from the germline V gene. The CDR3 loop reads CASSPESLNQPQHF. The DNA for the CDR3 is TGCGCCAGCAGCCCAGAATCACTCAATCAGCCCCAGCATTTT.

This chain connects TRBV5-8 to TRBJ2-7, with no clear D. V was clipped by 2 bases and J by 4 bases, with 10 bases between them. This CDR3 is built from 13 residues. From germline, CDR1 is SGHTS and CDR2 YDEGEE. The CDR3 loop is CASSLSAYYEQYF. CDR3 bases: TGTGCCAGCAGCTTAAGCGCGTATTACGAGCAGTACTTC. Combining the CDR3 with reference TRBV5-8 and TRBJ2-7 gives the whole variable domain EAGVTQSPTHLIKTRGQQATLRCSPISGHTSVYWYQQALGLGLQFLLWYDEGEERNRGNFPPRFSGRQFPNYSSELNVNALELEDSALYLCASSLSAYYEQYFGPGTRLTVT.

The CDR3 DNA sequence: TGTGCCAGCAGCCCGCCAGGAGGTAACACTGAAGCTTTCTTT. Its translation: CASSPPGGNTEAFF. J is TRBJ1-1 and V is TRBV6-5, with unresolved D. This CDR3 is 14 amino acids long. Germline V CDR1 and CDR2: MNHEY, SVGAGI. V shed 6 bases and J shed 2 bases, with 13 bases lying between them.

This chain links TRBV2 with TRBJ1-2; 7 positions match TRBD1. The J segment lost 0 bases and the V segment lost 7 bases, leaving 8 bases of the junction unmatched. Germline CDR1 and CDR2: SNHLY and FYNNEI. There are 15 residues in the CDR3. This CDR3 reads CASKPRDRANYGYTF. Here the CDR3 DNA reads TGTGCCAGCAAGCCCCGGGACAGAGCTAACTATGGCTACACCTTC. The full variable domain, completed using reference TRBV2 and TRBJ1-2, is EPEVTQTPSHQVTQMGQEVILRCVPISNHLYFYWYRQILGQKVEFLVSFYNNEISEKSEIFDDQFSVERPDGSNFTLKIRSTKLEDSAMYFCASKPRDRANYGYTFGSGTRLTVV.

The chain couples TRBV2 to TRBJ2-4; D may be TRBD1 (6 bases). Germline V gene data show CDR1 as SNHLY and CDR2 as FYNNEI. V was trimmed by 6 bases and J by 7 bases, leaving 16 bases between them. The CDR3 has 14 amino acids. The CDR3 region is CASSVRGHSNIQYF. DNA for the CDR3: TGTGCCAGCAGCGTGAGGGGACATTCGAACATTCAGTACTTC.

This sequence joins TRBV20-1 and TRBJ2-7; the D gene is possibly TRBD2 (5 bases). The CDR3 sequence is 10 residues long. Trimming cost V 6 bases and J 11 bases, with 14 bases left between them. Per the germline V gene, CDR1 is DFQATT and CDR2 is SNEGSKA (reference sequence). The DNA for the CDR3 is TGCAGTGCCTTCGGGGAGAGGGAGTACTTC. Encoded protein: CSAFGEREYF.

This rearrangement joins TRBV18 to TRBJ2-3, with D possibly TRBD2 on 5 matching bases. The CDR3 contains 13 residues. Germline V gene lookup returns CDR1 KGHSH and CDR2 LQKENI. V dropped 3 bases and J dropped 9 bases, with 13 bases sitting between them. CDR3 nucleotide sequence: TGTGCCAGCTCACCGGGCATGGGAGACACGCAGTATTTT. This encodes CASSPGMGDTQYF.

The chain combines TRBV19 with TRBJ1-1, with 8 bases lining up with TRBD1. The CDR3 is 15 amino acids. The junction had 6 bases not matched to a gene; V was cut back by 3 bases and J by 3 bases. Germline V CDR1 and CDR2: LNHDA, SQIVND (reference sequence). CDR3 bases: TGTGCCAGTAGTATTATCGGACAGGGCCACACTGAAGCTTTCTTT. Encoded protein: CASSIIGQGHTEAFF.

The V and J genes are TRBV30 and TRBJ2-7; 9 positions agree with TRBD1. V gave up 5 bases and J gave up 7 bases; unmatched junction bases: 6. From germline, CDR1 is GTSNPN and CDR2 SVGIG (reference sequence). The CDR3 runs 12 residues. CDR3 protein: CAWGDRVEEQYF. The CDR3 bases are TGTGCCTGGGGGGACAGGGTCGAAGAGCAGTACTTC.